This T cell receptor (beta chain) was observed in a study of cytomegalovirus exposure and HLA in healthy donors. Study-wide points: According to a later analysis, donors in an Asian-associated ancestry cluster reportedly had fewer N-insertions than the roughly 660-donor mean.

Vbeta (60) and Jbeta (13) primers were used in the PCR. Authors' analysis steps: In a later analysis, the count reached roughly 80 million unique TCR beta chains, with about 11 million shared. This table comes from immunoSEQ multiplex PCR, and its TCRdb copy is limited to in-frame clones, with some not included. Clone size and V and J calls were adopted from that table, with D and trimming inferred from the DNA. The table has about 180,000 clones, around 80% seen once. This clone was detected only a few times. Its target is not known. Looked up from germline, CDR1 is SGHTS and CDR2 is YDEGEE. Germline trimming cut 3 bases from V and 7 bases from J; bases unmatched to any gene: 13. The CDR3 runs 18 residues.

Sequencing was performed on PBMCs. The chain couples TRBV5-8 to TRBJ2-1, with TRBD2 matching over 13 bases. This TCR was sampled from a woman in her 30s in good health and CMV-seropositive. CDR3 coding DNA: TGTGCCAGCAGCTCCGGGGGGATGCCGGGACTAGCGGGAAATGAGCAGTTCTTC. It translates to CASSSGGMPGLAGNEQFF.